The 5 T cell receptor beta chains below come from one sample, sequenced in a study of blood T cells in healthy people across ages. A second about 6 to 11 cycle PCR used barcoded and J-beta primers. MiXCR, run by TCRdb on the 5' RACE reads, gives a single entry per CDR3 protein. The table records about 1.1 million distinct CDR3 sequences, more than 30% of them present only once. Sequenced: blood. These receptors all stem from a man between 18 and 35 years old in good health.

This clonotype appeared a few times. V and J are TRBV20-1 and TRBJ2-7; unclear D gene. Germline CDR1 and CDR2: DFQATT and SNEGSKA (reference sequence). The CDR3 spans 12 residues. The ends were cut back, 3 bases at V and 1 base at J, with 7 bases in the middle. CDR3 residues: CSASGLSYEQYF. Here the CDR3 DNA reads TGCAGTGCTAGTGGTTTATCCTACGAGCAGTACTTC.

The chain links TRBV7-9 to TRBJ2-1; D call uncertain. The CDR3 extends over 15 amino acids. The germline V gene has CDR1 SEHNR and CDR2 FQNEAQ (reference sequence). V was shortened by 5 bases and J by 0 bases, with 11 bases between the two germline ends. The CDR3: CASSPFASSYNEQFF. For the CDR3, the DNA is TGTGCCAGCAGCCCGTTCGCGAGCTCCTACAATGAGCAGTTCTTC.

The V and J genes are TRBV9 and TRBJ2-4; D is perhaps TRBD1 (5 bases). The V and J ends lost 3 bases and 5 bases respectively, with 12 bases between them. Germline V CDR1 and CDR2: SGDLS, YYNGEE. This CDR3 has 14 residues. The DNA for the CDR3 is TGTGCCAGCAGCGAGGGTGCCAGGGAAAACATTCAGTACTTC. Protein sequence: CASSEGARENIQYF.

The V gene is TRBV2, the J gene TRBJ1-1, with 7 bases matching TRBD1. The CDR3 consists of 12 residues. J gave up 11 bases and V 7 bases, and 10 bases lay outside the gene matches. From germline, CDR1 is SNHLY and CDR2 FYNNEI. The CDR3 loop is CASMPLSGGAFF. Here the CDR3 DNA reads TGTGCCAGCATGCCTTTGTCAGGGGGGGCTTTCTTT.

Worth noting for this clonotype: A read error may account for a junction end that differs from germline. This chain links TRBV25-1 with TRBJ2-2, with D possibly TRBD2 on 6 matching bases. Looked up from germline, CDR1 is MGHDK and CDR2 is SYGVNS. The CDR3 has 16 amino acids. The CDR3 loop is CSSSDQGDSNTGELFF. In nucleotides, the CDR3 is TGTTCCAGCAGTGATCAAGGGGACTCGAACACCGGGGAGCTGTTTTTT.